Here is one TCR beta chain with its context. Its antigen is not known. V dropped 6 bases and J dropped 8; count of bases not matched to a gene: 8. The CDR3 spans 14 residues. Germline CDR1 and CDR2: MDHEN and SYDVKM. The record originates from a study of cytomegalovirus exposure and HLA in healthy donors. Study details: Genotyping of more than 300 donors showed that about 84% belonged to the Caucasian-associated ancestry cluster. Broader study findings: Looking again later, the authors saw that most CMV-associated TCR beta chains seemed HLA-restricted.

Use of 60 Vbeta and 13 Jbeta primers characterized the PCR. TCRdb's table, derived via immunoSEQ multiplex PCR, lists solely in-frame clones and lacks some. The sample lists about 110,000 clones, 75% to 85% seen once, with about 2.2% in the top ten. The sequencing sample was made of PBMCs. The source of this sequence is a man between 25 and 39 years old in good health and CMV-seronegative. J is TRBJ1-4 and V is TRBV28, with 8 nucleotides matching TRBD1. Here the CDR3 reads CASRPTGEWEKLFF. In DNA form, the CDR3 reads TGTGCCAGCAGGCCGACAGGGGAGTGGGAAAAACTGTTTTTT. Variable domain in full (rest from reference TRBV28 and TRBJ1-4): DVKVTQSSRYLVKRTGEKVFLECVQDMDHENMFWYRQDPGLGLRLIYFSYDVKMKEKGDIPEGYSVSREKKERFSLILESASTNQTSMYLCASRPTGEWEKLFFGSGTQLSVL.